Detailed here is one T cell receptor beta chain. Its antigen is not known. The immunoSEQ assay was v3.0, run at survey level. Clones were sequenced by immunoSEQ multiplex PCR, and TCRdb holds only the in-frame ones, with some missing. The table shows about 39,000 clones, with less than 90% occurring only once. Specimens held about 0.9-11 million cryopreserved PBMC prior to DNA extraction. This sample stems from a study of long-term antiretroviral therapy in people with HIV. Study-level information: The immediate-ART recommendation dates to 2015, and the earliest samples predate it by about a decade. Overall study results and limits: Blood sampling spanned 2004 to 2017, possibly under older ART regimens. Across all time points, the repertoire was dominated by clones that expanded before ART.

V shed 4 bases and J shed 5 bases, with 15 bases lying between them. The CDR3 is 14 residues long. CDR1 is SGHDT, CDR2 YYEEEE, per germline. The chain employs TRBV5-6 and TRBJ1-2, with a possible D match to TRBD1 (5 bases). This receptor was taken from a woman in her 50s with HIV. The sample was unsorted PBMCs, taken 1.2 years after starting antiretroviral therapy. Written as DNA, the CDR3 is TGTGCCAGCAGCCCCCCCCAGGGAAATTATGGCTACACCTTC. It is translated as CASSPPQGNYGYTF.